These 30 T cell receptor beta chains share one sample of origin, sequenced in a study of blood T cell repertoires in COVID-19. Data came from immunoSEQ multiplex PCR; TCRdb stores just in-frame clones and leaves some out. The data contain 62,000 or so clones, 78% of them singletons. Sequencing used peripheral blood. These receptors were collected from a man in his sixties with COVID-19, enrolled during active disease.

The genes are TRBV2 and TRBJ1-3; D is unclear. CDR1 and CDR2 (germline): SNHLY, FYNNEI. CDR3 length equals 13 residues. Trimming shortened V by 10 bases and J by 4 bases, and 14 bases separated the two germline ends. For the CDR3, the DNA is TGTGCCACCTTTCTCAAAGCCGGAAACACCATATATTTT. This encodes CATFLKAGNTIYF.

The chain combines TRBV29-1 with TRBJ2-1; D is perhaps TRBD2 (5 bases). This CDR3 is 13 amino acids long. Germline CDR1 reads SQVTM; CDR2 reads ANQGSEA. Deletions cut 5 bases from V and 3 bases from J, with 11 bases between. The DNA for the CDR3 is TGCAGCGTTCAGGAGGTTGGCTACAATGAGCAGTTCTTC. This codes for CSVQEVGYNEQFF.

The chain has TRBV12-3 or TRBV12-4 and TRBJ2-7, with 7 bases lining up with TRBD1. This CDR3 contains 12 residues. V was pared by 8 bases and J by 3 bases, with 4 bases of the junction left unmatched. The CDR3 here is CASGWDSYEQYF. DNA of the CDR3: TGTGCCAGCGGATGGGACAGCTACGAGCAGTACTTC.

The gene calls are TRBV6-5 and TRBJ2-1, with a possible D match to TRBD1 (6 bases). V was trimmed by 10 bases and J by 3 bases, leaving 13 bases between them. The length of the CDR3 is 13 residues. CDR1 and CDR2 from the germline V gene are MNHEY and SVGAGI. The CDR3 sequence: CAIEGDIYNEQFF. CDR3 DNA: TGTGCCATCGAGGGGGATATCTACAATGAGCAGTTCTTC.

V usage is TRBV5-1 and J usage is TRBJ2-2, with 7 bases identical to TRBD2. CDR1 SGHRS and CDR2 YFSETQ come from the germline V gene. The junction had 9 bases not matched to a gene; V was cut back by 3 bases and J by 1 base. This CDR3 has 17 residues. CDR3 sequence: CASSSGWAGVNTGELFF. As DNA, the CDR3 is TGCGCCAGCAGCTCCGGTTGGGCGGGGGTGAACACCGGGGAGCTGTTTTTT. Variable domain in full (rest from reference TRBV5-1 and TRBJ2-2): KAGVTQTPRYLIKTRGQQVTLSCSPISGHRSVSWYQQTPGQGLQFLFEYFSETQRNKGNFPGRFSGRQFSNSRSEMNVSTLELGDSALYLCASSSGWAGVNTGELFFGEGSRLTVL.

This chain connects TRBV4-1 to TRBJ2-3, with D maybe TRBD2 (7 bases). This CDR3 has 16 residues. Germline V gene lookup returns CDR1 MGHRA and CDR2 YSYEKL. V lost 4 bases, J lost 1 base, and 15 bases lay in between. The CDR3 region has the DNA TGCGCCAGCAGCCTCTTAGGGGGGGGAGGCACAGATACGCAGTATTTT. This translates into CASSLLGGGGTDTQYF.

V gene TRBV28 combines with J gene TRBJ1-1, with TRBD1 as a possible D gene (6 bases). CDR1 and CDR2 (germline): MDHEN, SYDVKM. The CDR3 spans 15 residues. The germline V and J ends were trimmed by 7 bases and 1 base, with 16 bases remaining between them. The CDR3 sequence: CASTSRGGPNTEAFF. Written as DNA, the CDR3 is TGTGCCAGCACCTCAAGGGGGGGGCCGAACACTGAAGCTTTCTTT.

The rearrangement uses TRBV6-4 and TRBJ1-1; D gene unclear. With 5 bases removed from V and 2 bases from J, the gap between germline ends came to 9 bases. Looked up from germline, CDR1 is MRHNA and CDR2 is SNTAGT. CDR3 length: 13 residues. Written as DNA, the CDR3 is TGTGCCAGCAGTCTACAGTCTAACACTGAAGCTTTCTTT. It encodes CASSLQSNTEAFF.

The gene calls are TRBV3-1 (or the pseudogene TRBV3-2) and TRBJ1-1; 12 bases align to TRBD1. This CDR3 comprises 16 residues. V was pared by 4 bases and J by 4 bases, with 7 bases of the junction left unmatched. Looked up from germline, CDR1 is LGHDT and CDR2 is YNNKEL (reference sequence). As DNA, the CDR3 is TGTGCCAGCAGCCCCCGGGACAGGGGGCAGGTCACTGAAGCTTTCTTT. Encoded protein: CASSPRDRGQVTEAFF.

The chain combines TRBV30 with TRBJ1-4; no clear D. Trimming removed 0 bases from V and 7 bases from J, with 9 bases in between. This CDR3 is built from 13 residues. Germline-derived CDR1 and CDR2 are GTSNPN and SVGIG (reference sequence). As DNA, the CDR3 is TGTGCCTGGAGTGTACGAGGGAGTGAAAAACTGTTTTTT. It encodes CAWSVRGSEKLFF.

The J gene is TRBJ1-5, the V gene TRBV19, with D perhaps TRBD1 (6 bases). Trimming left V 3 bases short and J 4 bases short, with 19 bases between. CDR1 is LNHDA, CDR2 SQIVND, per germline (reference sequence). This CDR3 contains 17 residues. The CDR3 region has the DNA TGTGCCAGTAGTATGCCCTCCGCAGGGGTAGGGAATCAGCCCCAGCATTTT. Encoded protein: CASSMPSAGVGNQPQHF. Full variable domain (remainder filled in from reference TRBV19 and TRBJ1-5): DGGITQSPKYLFRKEGQNVTLSCEQNLNHDAMYWYRQDPGQGLRLIYYSQIVNDFQKGDIAEGYSVSREKKESFPLTVTSAQKNPTAFYLCASSMPSAGVGNQPQHFGDGTRLSIL.

This clone was counted a few times. The chain employs TRBV2 and TRBJ2-1; possible D gene TRBD1, 6 bases. The CDR3 contains 15 residues. CDR1 and CDR2 from the germline V gene are SNHLY and FYNNEI. V dropped 4 bases and J dropped 1 base, with 11 bases sitting between them. In DNA form, the CDR3 reads TGTGCCAGCAGTGCTACAGGGTCGTCCTACAATGAGCAGTTCTTC. Encoded protein: CASSATGSSYNEQFF. Filled out from reference TRBV2 and TRBJ2-1, the complete variable domain reads EPEVTQTPSHQVTQMGQEVILRCVPISNHLYFYWYRQILGQKVEFLVSFYNNEISEKSEIFDDQFSVERPDGSNFTLKIRSTKLEDSAMYFCASSATGSSYNEQFFGPGTRLTVL.

The chain is built from TRBV29-1 and TRBJ2-3, with D tentatively TRBD1 (6 bases). The CDR3 contains 12 residues. The V end was cut by 5 bases, the J end by 4 bases, with 10 bases between. Germline lookup yields CDR1 SQVTM and CDR2 ANQGSEA. The CDR3 DNA follows: TGCAGCGTTTCAGCAGGGGCAGATACGCAGTATTTT. Protein sequence: CSVSAGADTQYF.

The rearrangement links TRBV2 to TRBJ2-7; 10 bases are shared with TRBD1. With 10 bases clipped from V and 2 bases from J, the junction kept 8 bases outside the gene matches. Germline V gene data show CDR1 as SNHLY and CDR2 as FYNNEI. The CDR3 spans 14 residues. This CDR3 is CATAGTGAPYEQYF. DNA for the CDR3: TGTGCCACCGCCGGGACAGGGGCCCCCTACGAGCAGTACTTC.

This clone showed up just a few times. The rearrangement links TRBV4-1 to TRBJ2-3; 8 bases agree with TRBD1. The V segment lost 5 bases and the J segment 2 bases; nucleotides outside the gene matches: 9. Germline CDR1 reads MGHRA; CDR2 reads YSYEKL. The CDR3 consists of 16 residues. The CDR3 protein is CASSSSGTGPTDTQYF. The DNA for the CDR3 is TGCGCCAGCAGCTCATCCGGGACAGGCCCCACAGATACGCAGTATTTT.

Only one count was recorded for this clone. This chain connects TRBV13 to TRBJ2-7; possible D gene TRBD1, 6 bases. Germline-derived CDR1 and CDR2 are PRHDT and FYEKMQ (reference sequence). This CDR3 contains 14 residues. Trimming removed 5 bases at V and 5 bases at J, with 16 bases between. The DNA for the CDR3 is TGTGCCAGCAGCCTCGGACAGTCTCGCGACGAGCAGTACTTC. Its protein is CASSLGQSRDEQYF.

The J gene is TRBJ2-7, the V gene TRBV19, with D perhaps matching TRBD2 (6 bases). The CDR3 totals 15 residues. CDR1 is LNHDA and CDR2 is SQIVND in the germline V gene (reference sequence). Trimming left V 11 bases short and J 2 bases short, with 22 bases between. DNA of the CDR3: TGTGCCTCCCTCCCGACGGGAGCGAGCACCTACGAGCAGTACTTC. Its translation is CASLPTGASTYEQYF.

The chain uses TRBV5-1 and TRBJ2-3; TRBD2 matches at 9 bases. The CDR3 length is 17 residues. The V gene end was trimmed by 1 base and the J gene end by 3 bases; junction bases not matched to a gene: 9. Germline V gene data show CDR1 as SGHRS and CDR2 as YFSETQ. CDR3 coding DNA: TGCGCCAGCAGCTTGAGAACGAGTAGCGGGAGAACAGATACGCAGTATTTT. Amino acid sequence: CASSLRTSSGRTDTQYF.

The chain joins TRBV11-3 to TRBJ2-7; no clear D. The CDR3 loop spans 12 amino acids. CDR1 is SGHNT and CDR2 is YENEEA in the germline V gene. V was trimmed by 2 bases and J by 3 bases, leaving 5 bases between them. The DNA of the CDR3 is TGTGCCAGCAGCTTAAACAGCTACGAGCAGTACTTC. Translation: CASSLNSYEQYF.

V and J are TRBV10-2 and TRBJ2-7; 7 positions agree with TRBD2. The CDR3 is made up of 14 amino acids. The V gene's germline CDR1 is WSHSY and CDR2 SAAADI. V gave up 4 bases and J gave up 6 bases; unmatched junction bases: 9. As DNA, the CDR3 is TGCGCCAGCAGTGGGATTGGCGGGAGTAGCGAGCAGTACTTC. It translates to CASSGIGGSSEQYF.

Here the CDR3 DNA reads TGTGCCAGCAGCTGGGACAGGGCTGGAAACACCATATATTTT. Its translation is CASSWDRAGNTIYF. This chain links TRBV3-1 (or the pseudogene TRBV3-2) with TRBJ1-3; 9 nucleotides line up with TRBD1. J was trimmed by 2 bases and V by 5 bases; bases with no gene match: 1. From germline, CDR1 is LGHDT and CDR2 YNNKEL (reference sequence). The CDR3 runs 14 residues.

This chain joins TRBV19 and TRBJ2-5; TRBD2 is a possible D gene (6 bases). V was pared by 6 bases and J by 2 bases, with 7 bases between. The length of the CDR3 is 12 residues. In germline, CDR1 is LNHDA, CDR2 SQIVND (reference sequence). In DNA form, the CDR3 reads TGTGCCAGTAGGCGGGGTCAAGAGACCCAGTACTTC. It yields the protein CASRRGQETQYF.

V and J are TRBV3-1 (or the pseudogene TRBV3-2) and TRBJ1-5; D is perhaps TRBD1 (6 bases). The CDR3 is made up of 15 amino acids. The germline V gene encodes CDR1 LGHDT and CDR2 YNNKEL (reference sequence). With 0 bases removed from V and 6 bases from J, the gap between germline ends came to 12 bases. The CDR3 loop reads CASSQDRGRGQPQHF. CDR3 DNA sequence: TGTGCCAGCAGCCAAGACAGGGGACGGGGTCAGCCCCAGCATTTT.

This rearrangement joins TRBV11-2 to TRBJ2-5; D is possibly TRBD2 (6 bases). The CDR3 spans 16 residues. Trimming cost V 5 bases and J 4 bases, with 20 bases left between them. The germline V gene encodes CDR1 SGHAT and CDR2 FQNNGV. The CDR3 spells CASSRPRGRKRETQYF. Here the CDR3 DNA reads TGTGCCAGCAGCAGGCCCCGGGGGAGGAAAAGAGAGACCCAGTACTTC.

This clone was seen just once. The chain carries TRBV28 and TRBJ2-5; TRBD2 aligns across 8 bases. This CDR3 is built from 15 residues. V lost 6 bases and J lost 7; bases outside the gene matches: 13. From germline, CDR1 is MDHEN and CDR2 SYDVKM. Here the CDR3 reads CASSPLPAGVGTQYF. CDR3 DNA sequence: TGTGCCAGCAGCCCCTTGCCAGCGGGGGTGGGGACCCAGTACTTC.

The chain joins TRBV24-1 to TRBJ2-5; TRBD1 matches 7 bases. The V and J ends lost 3 bases and 4 bases, in that order; junction bases with no gene match: 4. There are 14 residues in the CDR3. CDR1 and CDR2 (germline): KGHDR, SFDVKD. The CDR3 DNA reads as TGTGCCACCAGTGATAGGGGGCGAGGAGAGACCCAGTACTTC. Its translation: CATSDRGRGETQYF.

The sample holds one count of this clone. This chain links TRBV7-6 with TRBJ2-1; possible D gene TRBD2, 5 bases. The CDR3 covers 13 residues. Germline V gene sequence: CDR1 SGHVS, CDR2 FNYEAQ. With 4 bases removed from V and 8 bases from J, the gap between germline ends came to 12 bases. Here the CDR3 reads CASSSGLRDEQFF. The CDR3 DNA is TGTGCCAGCAGCTCCGGACTGCGTGATGAGCAGTTCTTC.

The chain couples TRBV5-4 to TRBJ1-3; 12 nucleotides line up with TRBD1. CDR1 is SGHNT, CDR2 YYREEE, per germline (reference sequence). The CDR3 runs 18 residues. J lost 0 bases, V lost 4 bases, and 8 bases had no gene match. The CDR3 loop is CASSEVGTGGHSGNTIYF. The DNA for the CDR3 is TGTGCCAGCAGCGAGGTCGGGACAGGGGGCCACTCTGGAAACACCATATATTTT.

The rearrangement links TRBV5-7 to TRBJ2-5; D possibly corresponds to TRBD1 (5 bases). TRBV5-7 is reported as an ORF; its role is uncertain. The CDR3 covers 14 residues. The ends were cut back, 2 bases at V and 3 bases at J, with 11 bases in the middle. The CDR3 reads CASSFRKGKETQYF. CDR3 coding DNA: TGTGCCAGCAGCTTTCGGAAGGGGAAAGAGACCCAGTACTTC.

This clone was counted only a few times. This chain connects TRBV7-9 to TRBJ2-1; 11 positions agree with TRBD2. The J segment lost 9 bases and the V segment lost 6 bases, leaving 4 bases of the junction unmatched. The length of the CDR3 is 13 residues. The germline CDR1 and CDR2 sequences are SEHNR and FQNEAQ (reference sequence). CDR3 residues: CASSSGRATEQFF. The CDR3 region has the DNA TGTGCCAGCAGTAGCGGGAGGGCCACTGAGCAGTTCTTC.